A selection of T cell receptor beta chains follows, all from one sample in a study of identical twins. TCRdb reprocessed the 5' RACE reads with MiXCR, giving one entry per CDR3 protein. The table records about 730,000 distinct CDR3 sequences, around 20% of them present only once. This same sample was also part of a study on T cells expressing NK-cell markers.

Sample: PBMCs. The receptors originated from a woman under 30 in good health. Each CDR3 is given without its conserved first and last residue.

CDR3 protein	V gene
ATSDLAGNEQF	TRBV24-1
ASGQGVYNEQF	TRBV5-1
SGKQGARDTEAF	TRBV20-1
ASSSAGLYYHEQF	TRBV5-6
ASSLTQETQY	TRBV12-3/TRBV12-4
SARNPGGEAF	TRBV20-1
ASSAGGGRSYEQY	TRBV9
SATGIGEKLF	TRBV20-1
ASSFSTERRHT	TRBV12-3/TRBV12-4
ASSPQFDTEAF	TRBV18
ASSHRQGSYNEQF	TRBV12-3/TRBV12-4
ASSLWGTGNEQF	TRBV5-1
SARGQLYGYT	TRBV20-1
ASSPTGIFYGYT	TRBV14
SASGGGNSPLH	TRBV20-1
ASRAAGHAISLAKNIQY	TRBV27
ASSQTGTITYEQY	TRBV7-2
ASSFEGSTQY	TRBV12-3/TRBV12-4
ASSLAGRSSYEQY	TRBV12-3/TRBV12-4
SASPPSGANVLT	TRBV20-1
ASSLLAPSQLDNTEAF	TRBV5-1
ASSYRNRITEAF	TRBV12-3/TRBV12-4
ASSYPTSGSPYNEQF	TRBV9
SALTFGSSRT	TRBV20-1
ASSRRPTGGGRLDEQY	TRBV3-1
SASRLGLDEQY	TRBV20-1
ASSELEANVNNEQF	TRBV6-1
ASTPRDRANEQY	TRBV5-1
ASSRDANTGELF	TRBV19
ASSLGAGTNEQF	TRBV12-3/TRBV12-4
SASGGDTQY	TRBV20-1
ATSRLKILADNEQF	TRBV15
SARDQSTTYEQY	TRBV20-1
ASSWDGRFYNSPLH	TRBV5-5
ASSHTSGVYNEQF	TRBV12-3/TRBV12-4
ASSEGLAHTDTQY	TRBV10-2
ASSLIGGAGNTEAF	TRBV6-1
SARGSGAETQY	TRBV20-1
ASSQLILGELF	TRBV3-1
SARGGQANEKLF	TRBV20-1
ASSHGGLSYQETQY	TRBV7-2
SARGGTPYEQY	TRBV20-1
ASSDGGGIYNEQF	TRBV10-1
ASSPSTGEIGYT	TRBV12-3/TRBV12-4
ASSLRNGQETQY	TRBV12-3/TRBV12-4
ASSLYRSVGELF	TRBV5-6
ATSGIGTSGGVSYNEQF	TRBV24-1
SARTSGGIEQF	TRBV20-1
ASSLARPSRTDTQY	TRBV12-3/TRBV12-4
ATPRRAVYNEQF	TRBV21-1
RGTRAGADTQY	TRBV20-1
AWRRLAGDTDTQY	TRBV30
ASSGSGTSGLEQY	TRBV7-2